Presented here are 26 T cell receptor beta chains from one specimen sequenced in a study of blood T cells in healthy people across ages. Combining a sample-barcoded 5' primer with a J-beta primer mix, a second PCR ran for roughly 6 to 12 cycles. From the 5' RACE reads, TCRdb called clonotypes with MiXCR, one entry per CDR3 protein. The table shows 550,000 to 750,000 distinct CDR3 sequences, with 20% to 25% occurring only once. The source material was blood. These receptors all come from a man between 65 and 85 years old in good health.

This clonotype came up a few times. The chain recombines TRBV12-3 or TRBV12-4 with TRBJ1-4; 8 bases fit TRBD1. J was trimmed by 7 bases and V by 7 bases; bases with no gene match: 8. The CDR3 loop spans 14 amino acids. CDR3 protein: CASTNRGRGEKLFF. The CDR3 nucleotides read TGTGCCAGCACCAACAGGGGGAGGGGTGAAAAACTGTTTTTT.

This clonotype has just a few counts. The chain joins TRBV10-2 to TRBJ2-5; TRBD2 matches 11 bases. V trimming: 4 bases; J trimming: 7 bases; junction bases outside the gene matches: 5. Germline V gene data show CDR1 as WSHSY and CDR2 as SAAADI. The CDR3 has 14 residues. CDR3 DNA: TGCGCCAGCAGTGTACTAGCGGGAGAGGGGACCCAGTACTTC. Encoded protein: CASSVLAGEGTQYF.

J is TRBJ2-5 and V is TRBV6-6, with 7 bases matching TRBD1. The CDR3 loop spans 16 amino acids. Germline V lookup: CDR1 MNHNY, CDR2 SVGAGI (reference sequence). Trimming cost V 0 bases and J 5 bases; bases outside gene matches: 9. CDR3 bases: TGTGCCAGCAGTTACTCGACAGGGCCAGGGCGGGAGACCCAGTACTTC. Protein sequence: CASSYSTGPGRETQYF.

This clonotype appeared a few times. This could be a read error, since a much larger clone is one nucleotide away. The V call is TRBV12-3 or TRBV12-4, the J call TRBJ2-5; TRBD2 is a possible D gene (5 bases). The end of the DNA fits TRBJ2-1 better, so the J call may be wrong. This CDR3 is 15 amino acids long. The DNA for the CDR3 is TGTGCCAGCAGTTTAGCGGGAGTCTCCTACGATGAGCAGTTCTTC. The encoded protein is CASSLAGVSYDEQFF.

A few counts support this clonotype. The chain carries TRBV20-1 and TRBJ2-5; no firm D call. V lost 4 bases and J lost 1, with 7 bases in between. Germline V lookup: CDR1 DFQATT, CDR2 SNEGSKA (reference sequence). This CDR3 spans 12 amino acids. CDR3 sequence reads: CSATGRQETQYF. DNA of the CDR3: TGCAGTGCTACGGGCCGCCAAGAGACCCAGTACTTC.

The DNA of the CDR3 is TGCGCCAGCAGCATGGGACAGGGGAGGTTCACTGAAGCTTTCTTT. As protein: CASSMGQGRFTEAFF. The chain has TRBV5-1 and TRBJ1-1; 10 bases are shared with TRBD1. With 4 bases clipped from V and 4 bases from J, the junction kept 7 bases outside the gene matches. This CDR3 region has 15 residues. Germline V gene sequence: CDR1 SGHRS, CDR2 YFSETQ.

The V and J genes are TRBV27 and TRBJ2-7; 8 bases line up with TRBD1. J was trimmed by 3 bases and V by 2 bases; bases with no gene match: 15. CDR3 length equals 18 residues. In germline, CDR1 is MNHEY, CDR2 SMNVEV (reference sequence). The CDR3 coding sequence is TGTGCCAGCAGTTTAACTCCCTTTCCGGGACAGGTTCTCTACGAGCAGTACTTC. Translating it yields CASSLTPFPGQVLYEQYF.

The chain couples TRBV20-1 to TRBJ2-1; 9 nucleotides line up with TRBD2. Trimming took 1 base from V and 2 from J; bases not matched to a gene: 3. The CDR3 loop spans 15 amino acids. Per the germline V gene, CDR1 is DFQATT and CDR2 is SNEGSKA (reference sequence). In DNA form, the CDR3 reads TGCAGTGCTAGAGGCGGGGGGGAGGCCTACAATGAGCAGTTCTTC. Amino acid sequence: CSARGGGEAYNEQFF.

This clonotype was seen more than once but under ten times. The chain employs TRBV2 and TRBJ1-4; D unclear. The V and J ends lost 8 bases and 0 bases respectively, with 7 bases between them. The germline CDR1 and CDR2 sequences are SNHLY and FYNNEI. The length of the CDR3 is 13 residues. The CDR3 reads CASVGATNEKLFF. The DNA for the CDR3 is TGTGCCAGCGTGGGAGCAACTAATGAAAAACTGTTTTTT.

This clonotype was found a few times. The rearrangement links TRBV4-1 to TRBJ2-3; 8 nucleotides align to TRBD2. V lost 1 base and J lost 4; bases outside the gene matches: 1. This CDR3 is 14 amino acids long. Germline values: CDR1 MGHRA, CDR2 YSYEKL. In DNA, the CDR3 is TGCGCCAGCAGCCAAGGACTAGCGCCAGATACGCAGTATTTT. It yields the protein CASSQGLAPDTQYF.

The chain combines TRBV7-2 with TRBJ2-5; a weak D match, TRBD1 (5 bases). The CDR3 loop spans 14 amino acids. Germline V gene data show CDR1 as SGHTA and CDR2 as FQGNSA. Trimming took off 6 bases at V and 5 bases at J, with 16 bases between the two ends. CDR3 sequence (DNA): TGTGCCAGCAGGACTGGGGCAATTGTCGAGACCCAGTACTTC. It codes for CASRTGAIVETQYF. The full variable domain, rest sourced from reference TRBV7-2 and TRBJ2-5, is GAGVSQSPSNKVTEKGKDVELRCDPISGHTALYWYRQSLGQGLEFLIYFQGNSAPDKSGLPSDRFSAERTGGSVSTLTIQRTQQEDSAVYLCASRTGAIVETQYFGPGTRLLVL.

This clonotype has a handful of counts. Given a much more abundant clone one base away, this may be a read error. The chain links TRBV4-1 to TRBJ2-5; 8 bases fit TRBD2. Germline CDR1 MGHRA, CDR2 YSYEKL. The CDR3 sequence is 16 residues long. Written as DNA, the CDR3 is TGCGCCAGCAGCCGAGGGGAGAGCGGGGGACAAGAGGCCCAGTACTTC. The encoded protein is CASSRGESGGQEAQYF.

This clonotype was detected many times. The chain joins TRBV6-1 to TRBJ1-2; no clear D. Germline V gives CDR1 MNHNS, CDR2 SASEGT. This CDR3 has 13 residues. Between the trimmed V and J ends, which lost 6 bases and 4 bases, there was a span of 12 bases. CDR3 in amino acids: CASRGPKGYGYTF. The CDR3, as DNA: TGTGCCAGCAGGGGCCCCAAAGGCTATGGCTACACCTTC.

This clonotype showed up just a few times. V is TRBV18 and J is TRBJ2-3, with D unclear. V was cut by 0 bases and J by 3 bases, with 7 bases left in between. Germline CDR1 reads KGHSH; CDR2 reads LQKENI. This CDR3 contains 14 residues. The CDR3 spells CASSPPSATDTQYF. CDR3 DNA: TGTGCCAGCTCACCACCGAGTGCAACAGATACGCAGTATTTT.

This clonotype has more than one count but fewer than ten. This chain connects TRBV20-1 to TRBJ2-7; either TRBD1 or TRBD2 may fit D (5 bases each). V was pared by 7 bases and J by 0 bases, with 16 bases between. The CDR3 spans 14 residues. The germline gives CDR1 DFQATT, CDR2 SNEGSKA (reference sequence). This chain's CDR3 is CSVLSGTPSYEQYF. The CDR3 region has the DNA TGCAGTGTCCTATCCGGGACGCCCTCCTACGAGCAGTACTTC.

This rearrangement joins TRBV12-3 or TRBV12-4 to TRBJ2-7; a possible D gene is TRBD2 (6 bases). The length of the CDR3 is 13 residues. The germline V and J ends were trimmed by 3 bases and 5 bases, with 11 bases remaining between them. The CDR3 DNA reads TGTGCCAGCAGTTTGGGGGGTGGGAACGAGCAGTACTTC. It codes for CASSLGGGNEQYF.

This clonotype was found once. The CDR3 region is CASSLRGGGNIQYF. The CDR3 DNA sequence: TGTGCCAGCAGCTTAAGAGGGGGGGGAAACATTCAGTACTTC. The chain couples TRBV7-2 to TRBJ2-4; a possible D gene is TRBD2 (7 bases). CDR1 and CDR2 from the germline V gene are SGHTA and FQGNSA. The CDR3 loop spans 14 amino acids. V lost 2 bases and J 6 bases, leaving 11 bases between the germline ends.

In this sample, this clonotype turned up a few times. At one end, the junction sequence differs from germline, possibly due to a read error. The V call is TRBV4-1, the J call TRBJ2-1; D is ambiguous. The DNA end lines up better with TRBJ2-7; the J call may be wrong. Germline CDR1 and CDR2: MGHRA and YSYEKL. This CDR3 is 16 amino acids long. The CDR3 sequence is CTSSQDHWAVDYEQYF. CDR3 bases: TGCACCAGCAGCCAAGATCACTGGGCTGTGGACTACGAGCAGTACTTC.

This clonotype came up a few times. The chain links TRBV20-1 to TRBJ2-7; TRBD2 agrees at 13 bases. The CDR3 covers 16 residues. CDR1 and CDR2 (germline): DFQATT, SNEGSKA (reference sequence). Trimming removed 3 bases from V and 0 bases from J; junction bases left unmatched: 5. The CDR3 nucleotides are TGCAGTGCTAGGGGACTAGCGGGAAGGAGCTCCTACGAGCAGTACTTC. Translation gives CSARGLAGRSSYEQYF.

This clonotype has a handful of counts. As the CDR3 is not closed by the conserved phenylalanine or tryptophan, this likely results from a read error. The chain employs TRBV29-1 and TRBJ2-1; no firm D call. Trimming pared 3 bases from V and 0 bases from J, leaving 12 bases between. This CDR3 has 15 residues. Germline values: CDR1 SQVTM, CDR2 ANQGSEA. The CDR3 sequence is CSVDPGVSSYNEQFL. The CDR3 DNA follows: TGCAGCGTTGACCCCGGAGTTAGCTCCTACAATGAGCAGTTCCTC.

This clonotype was observed a few times. V usage is TRBV5-1 and J usage is TRBJ2-7; TRBD1 aligns across 9 bases. Germline V gene lookup returns CDR1 SGHRS and CDR2 YFSETQ. The V gene end was trimmed by 4 bases and the J gene end by 6 bases; junction bases not matched to a gene: 14. The CDR3 sequence is 16 residues long. CDR3 nucleotides: TGCGCCAGCAGCCCCTCATCCGGGACAGGGTTTTCCGAGCAGTACTTC. Its protein product is CASSPSSGTGFSEQYF.

The CDR3 spells CASSLGDRGRAEAFF. CDR3 DNA: TGTGCCAGCAGCTTAGGGGACAGGGGTAGGGCTGAAGCTTTCTTT. The chain combines TRBV7-9 with TRBJ1-1; 10 bases match TRBD1. The V and J ends lost 1 base and 6 bases, in that order; junction bases with no gene match: 5. The CDR3 covers 15 residues. The V gene's germline CDR1 is SEHNR and CDR2 FQNEAQ (reference sequence).

The CDR3 here is CASGLAALYEQFF. In nucleotides, the CDR3 is TGTGCCAGCGGGCTGGCGGCCTTGTATGAGCAGTTCTTC. The rearrangement joins TRBV6-2 or TRBV6-3 to TRBJ2-1; D unclear. Germline V gives CDR1 MNHEY, CDR2 SVGEGT. CDR3 length: 13 amino acids. The V end was cut by 8 bases, the J end by 8 bases, with 16 bases between.

The chain recombines TRBV5-5 with TRBJ2-6; D not certain. V lost 0 bases and J 3 bases, leaving 7 bases between the germline ends. The length of the CDR3 is 15 residues. Germline V gene sequence: CDR1 SGHKS, CDR2 YYEKEE (reference sequence). The chain's CDR3 is CASSLVGGGANVLTF. CDR3 nucleotide sequence: TGTGCCAGCAGCTTGGTGGGTGGTGGGGCCAACGTCCTGACTTTC.

The chain joins TRBV6-6 to TRBJ2-5; 7 positions match TRBD2. Germline loops: CDR1 MNHNY, CDR2 SVGAGI (reference sequence). J was trimmed by 2 bases and V by 5 bases; bases with no gene match: 11. The CDR3 extends over 16 amino acids. The CDR3 region has the DNA TGTGCCAGCAGTCACGGGCTCATCGGGGGGCAAGAGACCCAGTACTTC. Amino acids: CASSHGLIGGQETQYF.

There are a few counts of this clonotype. A much larger clonotype is one base distant, so this may be a read error. The rearrangement joins TRBV6-5 to TRBJ2-7; 7 bases map to TRBD1. Germline CDR1 is MNHEY and CDR2 is SVGAGI. The CDR3 loop spans 13 amino acids. The V gene end was trimmed by 6 bases and the J gene end by 3 bases; junction bases not matched to a gene: 5. CDR3 nucleotide sequence: TGTGCCAGCAGCCCCGACAGGGACTACGAGCAGTACTTC. Translating it yields CASSPDRDYEQYF.